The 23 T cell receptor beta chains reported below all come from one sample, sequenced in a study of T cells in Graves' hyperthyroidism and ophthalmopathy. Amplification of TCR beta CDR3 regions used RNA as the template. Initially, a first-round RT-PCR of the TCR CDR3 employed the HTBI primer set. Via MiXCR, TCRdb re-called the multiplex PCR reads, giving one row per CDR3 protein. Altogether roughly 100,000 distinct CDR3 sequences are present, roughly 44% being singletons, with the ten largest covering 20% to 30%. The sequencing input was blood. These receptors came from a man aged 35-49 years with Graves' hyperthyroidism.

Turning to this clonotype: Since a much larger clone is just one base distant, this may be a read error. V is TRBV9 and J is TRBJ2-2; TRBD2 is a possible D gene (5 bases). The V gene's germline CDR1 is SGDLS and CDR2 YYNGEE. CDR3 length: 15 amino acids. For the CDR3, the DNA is TGTGCCAGCAGTTTAGCCGGCTCGAACACCGGGGAGCTGGTTTTT. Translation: CASSLAGSNTGELVF.

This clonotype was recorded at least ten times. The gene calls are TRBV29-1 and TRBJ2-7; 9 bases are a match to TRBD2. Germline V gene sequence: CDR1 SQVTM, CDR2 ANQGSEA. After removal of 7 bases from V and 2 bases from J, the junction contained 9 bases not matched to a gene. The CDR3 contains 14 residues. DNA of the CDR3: TGCAGCGCTCTAGCGGGGAGAAATACCTACGAGCAGTACTTC. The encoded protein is CSALAGRNTYEQYF.

The CDR3 is CASYRTGGQRNEQFF. DNA for the CDR3: TGTGCCAGCTACCGGACGGGGGGCCAGCGTAATGAGCAGTTCTTC. The chain combines TRBV9 with TRBJ2-1, with TRBD2 as a possible D gene (7 bases). Germline V lookup: CDR1 SGDLS, CDR2 YYNGEE. V was pared by 7 bases and J by 7 bases, with 21 bases between. The CDR3 has 15 residues.

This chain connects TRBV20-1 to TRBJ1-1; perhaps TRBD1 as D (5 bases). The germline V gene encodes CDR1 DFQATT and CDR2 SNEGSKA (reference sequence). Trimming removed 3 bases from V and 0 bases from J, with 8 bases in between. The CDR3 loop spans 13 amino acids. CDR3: CSARGELNTEAFF. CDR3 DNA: TGCAGTGCTAGGGGGGAGCTGAACACTGAAGCTTTCTTT.

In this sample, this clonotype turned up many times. The CDR3 sequence is CSARDSETDNRDSPLHF. In DNA, the CDR3 is TGCAGTGCTAGAGATTCCGAGACTGACAACCGGGATTCACCCCTCCACTTT. The chain joins TRBV20-1 to TRBJ1-6; D not resolved. Germline V gene sequence: CDR1 DFQATT, CDR2 SNEGSKA (reference sequence). V was pared by 0 bases and J by 8 bases, with 20 bases between. This CDR3 region has 17 residues.

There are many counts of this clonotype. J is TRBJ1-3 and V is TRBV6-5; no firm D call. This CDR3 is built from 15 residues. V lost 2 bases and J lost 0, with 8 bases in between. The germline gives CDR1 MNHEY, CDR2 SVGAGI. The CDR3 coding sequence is TGTGCCAGCAGTTACGGACCGAACTCTGGAAACACCATATATTTT. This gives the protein CASSYGPNSGNTIYF.

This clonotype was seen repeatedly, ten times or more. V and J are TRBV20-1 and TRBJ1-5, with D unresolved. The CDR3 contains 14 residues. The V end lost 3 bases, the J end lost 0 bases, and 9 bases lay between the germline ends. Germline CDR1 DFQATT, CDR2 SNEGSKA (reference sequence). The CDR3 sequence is CSARATHSNQPQHF. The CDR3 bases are TGCAGTGCTAGGGCGACACATAGCAATCAGCCCCAGCATTTT.

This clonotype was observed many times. The CDR3 here is CAAVPAGATDTQYF. CDR3 sequence (DNA): TGTGCCGCCGTCCCGGCGGGAGCGACAGATACGCAGTATTTT. The rearrangement joins TRBV7-9 to TRBJ2-3; 7 bases are shared with TRBD2. With V trimmed by 11 bases and J by 3 bases, 11 bases remained unmatched. Germline V lookup: CDR1 SEHNR, CDR2 FQNEAQ (reference sequence). The CDR3 extends over 14 amino acids.

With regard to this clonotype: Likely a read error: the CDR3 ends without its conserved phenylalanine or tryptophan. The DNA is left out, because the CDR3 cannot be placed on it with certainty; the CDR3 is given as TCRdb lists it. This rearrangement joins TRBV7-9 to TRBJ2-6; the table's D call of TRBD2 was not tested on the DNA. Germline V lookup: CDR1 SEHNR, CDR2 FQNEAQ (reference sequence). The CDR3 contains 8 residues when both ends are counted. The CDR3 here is CASGLMAS.

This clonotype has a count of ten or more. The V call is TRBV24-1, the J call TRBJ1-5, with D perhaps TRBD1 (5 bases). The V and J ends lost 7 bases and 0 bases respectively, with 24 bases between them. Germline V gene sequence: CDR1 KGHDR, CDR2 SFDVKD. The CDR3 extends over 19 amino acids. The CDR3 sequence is CATRSPRDVLSYSNQPQHF. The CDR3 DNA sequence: TGTGCCACCAGAAGCCCCCGGGACGTACTTAGTTATAGCAATCAGCCCCAGCATTTT.

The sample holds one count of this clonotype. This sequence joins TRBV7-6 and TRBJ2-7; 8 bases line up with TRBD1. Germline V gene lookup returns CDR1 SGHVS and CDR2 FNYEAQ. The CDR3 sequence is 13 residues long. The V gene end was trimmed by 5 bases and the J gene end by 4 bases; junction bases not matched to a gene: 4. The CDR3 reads CASSPRQGYEQYF. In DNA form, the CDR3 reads TGTGCCAGCAGCCCTCGACAGGGGTACGAGCAGTACTTC.

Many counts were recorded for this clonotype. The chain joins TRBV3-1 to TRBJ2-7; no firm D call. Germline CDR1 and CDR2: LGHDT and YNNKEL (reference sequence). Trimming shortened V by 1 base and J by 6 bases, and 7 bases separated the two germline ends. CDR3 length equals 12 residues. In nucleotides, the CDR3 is TGTGCCAGCAGCCAAGGGTCAACCGAGCAGTACTTC. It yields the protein CASSQGSTEQYF.

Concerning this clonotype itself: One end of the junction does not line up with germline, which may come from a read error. CDR3 amino acids: CGARNDATSDGYIF. CDR3 sequence (DNA): TGCGGTGCTAGGAACGATGCCACCTCCGATGGCTACATCTTC. This chain links TRBV20-1 with TRBJ1-2; D not resolved. Germline V CDR1 and CDR2: DFQATT, SNEGSKA (reference sequence). The CDR3 runs to 14 residues.

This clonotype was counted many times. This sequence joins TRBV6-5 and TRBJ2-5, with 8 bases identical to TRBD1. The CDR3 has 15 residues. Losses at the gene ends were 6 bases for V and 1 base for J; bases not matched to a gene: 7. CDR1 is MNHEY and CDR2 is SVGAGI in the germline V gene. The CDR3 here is CASSPITGGQETQYF. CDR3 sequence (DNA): TGTGCCAGCAGCCCTATCACAGGGGGCCAAGAGACCCAGTACTTC.

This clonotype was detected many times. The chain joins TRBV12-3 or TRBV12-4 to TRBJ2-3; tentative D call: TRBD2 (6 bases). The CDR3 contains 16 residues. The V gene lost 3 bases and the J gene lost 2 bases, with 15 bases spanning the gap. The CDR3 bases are TGTGCCAGCAGTTTTGGGGGGATCCGGTTCACAGATACGCAGTATTTT. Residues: CASSFGGIRFTDTQYF.

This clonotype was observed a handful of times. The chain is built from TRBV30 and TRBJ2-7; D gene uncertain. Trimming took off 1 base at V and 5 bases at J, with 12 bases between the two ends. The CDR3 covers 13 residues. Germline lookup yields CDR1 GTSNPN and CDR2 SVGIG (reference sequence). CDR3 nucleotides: TGTGCCTGGAGTGGGAACCCTCCGGACGAGCAGTACTTC. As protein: CAWSGNPPDEQYF.

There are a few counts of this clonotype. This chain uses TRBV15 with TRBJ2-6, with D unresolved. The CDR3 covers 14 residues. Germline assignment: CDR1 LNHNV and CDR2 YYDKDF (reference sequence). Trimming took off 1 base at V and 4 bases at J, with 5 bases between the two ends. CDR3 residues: CATSRGQGANVLTF. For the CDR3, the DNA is TGTGCCACCAGCAGAGGGCAGGGGGCCAACGTCCTGACTTTC. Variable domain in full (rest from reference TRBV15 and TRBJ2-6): DAMVIQNPRYQVTQFGKPVTLSCSQTLNHNVMYWYQQKSSQAPKLLFHYYDKDFNNEADTPDNFQSRRPNTSFCFLDIRSPGLGDTAMYLCATSRGQGANVLTFGAGSRLTVL.

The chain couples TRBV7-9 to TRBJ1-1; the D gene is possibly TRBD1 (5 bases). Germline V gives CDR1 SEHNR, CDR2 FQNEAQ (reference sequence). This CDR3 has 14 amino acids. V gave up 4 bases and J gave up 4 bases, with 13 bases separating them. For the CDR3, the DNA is TGTGCCAGCAGCTCGCGACAGACACTCACTGAAGCTTTCTTT. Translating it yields CASSSRQTLTEAFF.

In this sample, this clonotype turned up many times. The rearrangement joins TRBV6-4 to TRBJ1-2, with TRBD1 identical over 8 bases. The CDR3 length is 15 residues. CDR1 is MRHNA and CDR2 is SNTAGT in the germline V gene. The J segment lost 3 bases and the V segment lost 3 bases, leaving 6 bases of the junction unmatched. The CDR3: CASSEGPGGHYGYTF. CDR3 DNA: TGTGCCAGCAGTGAAGGTCCAGGGGGCCACTATGGCTACACCTTC.

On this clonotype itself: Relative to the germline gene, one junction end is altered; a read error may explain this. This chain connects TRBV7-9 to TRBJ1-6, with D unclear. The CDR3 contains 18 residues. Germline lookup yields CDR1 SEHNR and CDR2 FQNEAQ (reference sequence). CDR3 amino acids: CASSLENSGLEPNSPLHF. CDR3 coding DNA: TGCGCCAGCAGCTTGGAGAACAGCGGCCTCGAGCCTAATTCACCCCTCCACTTT. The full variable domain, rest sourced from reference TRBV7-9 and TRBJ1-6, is DTGVSQNPRHKITKRGQNVTFRCDPISEHNRLYWYRQTLGQGPEFLTYFQNEAQLEKSRLLSDRFSAERPKGSFSTLEIQRTEQGDSAMYLCASSLENSGLEPNSPLHFGNGTRLTVT.

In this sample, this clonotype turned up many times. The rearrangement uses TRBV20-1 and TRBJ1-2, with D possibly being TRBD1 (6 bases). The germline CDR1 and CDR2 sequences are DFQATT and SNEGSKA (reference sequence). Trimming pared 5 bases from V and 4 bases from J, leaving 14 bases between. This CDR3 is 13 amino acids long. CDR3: CSAGDTNSYGYTF. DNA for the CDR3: TGCAGTGCTGGGGACACGAACTCCTATGGCTACACCTTC.

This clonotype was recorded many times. Written as DNA, the CDR3 is TGTGCCAGCAGCCGCCTCCGGGACAGGGGTGGCAATGAGCAGTTCTTC. Protein product: CASSRLRDRGGNEQFF. This chain joins TRBV7-9 and TRBJ2-1; 10 bases are a match to TRBD1. CDR3 size: 16 residues. CDR1 and CDR2 from the germline V gene are SEHNR and FQNEAQ (reference sequence). Unmatched junction bases numbered 10, after V lost 5 bases and J lost 6 bases.

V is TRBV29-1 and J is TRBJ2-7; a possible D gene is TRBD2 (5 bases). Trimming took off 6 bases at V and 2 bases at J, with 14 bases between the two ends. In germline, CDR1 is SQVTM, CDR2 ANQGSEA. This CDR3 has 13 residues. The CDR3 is CSVNWGSAYEQYF. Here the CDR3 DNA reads TGCAGCGTCAATTGGGGTAGCGCCTACGAGCAGTACTTC.